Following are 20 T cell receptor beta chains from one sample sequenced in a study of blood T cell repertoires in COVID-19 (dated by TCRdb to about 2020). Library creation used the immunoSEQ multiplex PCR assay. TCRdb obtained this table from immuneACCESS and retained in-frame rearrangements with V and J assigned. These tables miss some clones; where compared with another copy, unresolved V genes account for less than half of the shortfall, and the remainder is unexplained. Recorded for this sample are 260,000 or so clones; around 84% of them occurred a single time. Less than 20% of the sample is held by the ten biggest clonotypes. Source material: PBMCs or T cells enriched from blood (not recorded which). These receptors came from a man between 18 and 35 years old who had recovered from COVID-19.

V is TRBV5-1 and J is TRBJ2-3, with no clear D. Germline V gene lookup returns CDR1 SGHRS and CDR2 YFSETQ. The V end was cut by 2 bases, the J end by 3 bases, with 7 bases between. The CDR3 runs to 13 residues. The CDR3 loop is CASSFSETDTQYF. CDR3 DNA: TGCGCCAGCAGCTTCTCTGAGACAGATACGCAGTATTTT.

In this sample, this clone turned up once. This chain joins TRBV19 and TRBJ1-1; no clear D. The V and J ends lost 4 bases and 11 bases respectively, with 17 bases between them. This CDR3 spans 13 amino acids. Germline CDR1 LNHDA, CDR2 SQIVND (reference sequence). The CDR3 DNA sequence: TGTGCCAGTAGTAACTCACCCATAGTACAGGCTTTCTTT. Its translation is CASSNSPIVQAFF.

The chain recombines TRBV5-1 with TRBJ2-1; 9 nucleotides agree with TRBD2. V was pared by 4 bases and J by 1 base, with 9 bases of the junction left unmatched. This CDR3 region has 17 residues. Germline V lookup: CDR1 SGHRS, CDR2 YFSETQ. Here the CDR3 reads CASSLSTSGESYNEQFF. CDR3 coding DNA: TGCGCCAGCAGCCTATCGACTAGCGGTGAATCCTACAATGAGCAGTTCTTC.

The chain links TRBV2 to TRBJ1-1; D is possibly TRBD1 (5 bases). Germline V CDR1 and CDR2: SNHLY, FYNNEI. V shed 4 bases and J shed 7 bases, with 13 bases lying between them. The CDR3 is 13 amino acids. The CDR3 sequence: CASSVVQASEAFF. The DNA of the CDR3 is TGTGCCAGCAGTGTTGTACAGGCGAGTGAAGCTTTCTTT.

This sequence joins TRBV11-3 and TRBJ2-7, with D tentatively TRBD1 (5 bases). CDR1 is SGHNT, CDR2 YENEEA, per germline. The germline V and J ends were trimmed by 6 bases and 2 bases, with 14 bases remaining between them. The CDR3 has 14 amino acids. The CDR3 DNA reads TGTGCCAGCAGTTTGGACAAGTATACCTACGAGCAGTACTTC. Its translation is CASSLDKYTYEQYF.

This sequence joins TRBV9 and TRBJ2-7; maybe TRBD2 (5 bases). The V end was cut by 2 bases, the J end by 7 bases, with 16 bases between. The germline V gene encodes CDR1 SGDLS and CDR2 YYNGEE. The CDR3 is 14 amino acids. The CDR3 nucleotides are TGTGCCAGCAGCGTCGGAATGACACGAGGGGAGCAGTACTTC. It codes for CASSVGMTRGEQYF.

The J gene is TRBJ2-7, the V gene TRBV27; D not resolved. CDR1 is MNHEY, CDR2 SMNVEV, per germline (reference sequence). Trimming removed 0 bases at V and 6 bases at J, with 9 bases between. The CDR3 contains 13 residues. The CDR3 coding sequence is TGTGCCAGCAGTTTATCAGGAGTCGGCGAGCAGTACTTC. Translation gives CASSLSGVGEQYF.

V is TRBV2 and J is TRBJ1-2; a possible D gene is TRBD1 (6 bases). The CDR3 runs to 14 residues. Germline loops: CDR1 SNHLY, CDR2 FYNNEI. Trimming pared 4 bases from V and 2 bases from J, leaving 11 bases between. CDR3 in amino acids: CASSGDTRNYGYTF. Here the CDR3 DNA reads TGTGCCAGCAGTGGGGACACCAGAAACTATGGCTACACCTTC.

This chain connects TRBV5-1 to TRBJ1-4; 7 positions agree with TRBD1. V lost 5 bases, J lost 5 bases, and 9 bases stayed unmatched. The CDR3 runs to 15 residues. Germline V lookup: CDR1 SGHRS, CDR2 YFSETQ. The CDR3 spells CASSYLPGQNEKLFF. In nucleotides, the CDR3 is TGCGCCAGCAGTTATTTACCGGGACAGAATGAAAAACTGTTTTTT.

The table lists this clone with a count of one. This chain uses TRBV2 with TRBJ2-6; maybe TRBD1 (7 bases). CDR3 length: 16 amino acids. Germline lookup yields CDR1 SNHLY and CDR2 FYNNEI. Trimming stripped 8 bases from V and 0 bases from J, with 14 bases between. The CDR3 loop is CASGAGGISGANVLTF. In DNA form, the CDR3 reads TGTGCCAGCGGGGCAGGGGGGATCTCTGGGGCCAACGTCCTGACTTTC.

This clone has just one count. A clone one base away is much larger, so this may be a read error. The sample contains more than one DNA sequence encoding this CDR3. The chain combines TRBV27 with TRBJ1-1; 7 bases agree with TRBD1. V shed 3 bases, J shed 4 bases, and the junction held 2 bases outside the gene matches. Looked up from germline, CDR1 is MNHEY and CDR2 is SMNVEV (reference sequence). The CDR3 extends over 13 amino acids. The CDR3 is CASSLSGGTEAFF. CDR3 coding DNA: TGTGCCAGCAGTTTGTCAGGGGGCACTGAAGCTTTCTTT.

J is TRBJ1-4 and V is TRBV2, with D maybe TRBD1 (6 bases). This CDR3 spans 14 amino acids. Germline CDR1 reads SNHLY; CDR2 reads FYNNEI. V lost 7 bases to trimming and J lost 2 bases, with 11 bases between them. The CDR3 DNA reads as TGTGCCAGCATGGGGGCGCGGACTAATGAAAAACTGTTTTTT. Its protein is CASMGARTNEKLFF.

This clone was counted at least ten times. CDR3: CASIQGLSTEAFF. The CDR3 region has the DNA TGTGCCAGCATACAGGGATTGTCCACTGAAGCTTTCTTT. The rearrangement uses TRBV6-5 and TRBJ1-1; D may be TRBD1 (6 bases). The CDR3 runs 13 residues. The germline V gene encodes CDR1 MNHEY and CDR2 SVGAGI. The V end was cut by 7 bases, the J end by 4 bases, with 13 bases between.

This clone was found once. Written as DNA, the CDR3 is TGTGCCAGCAGTCCGGGGGTCGGTGAGCAGTTCTTC. Translated, it gives CASSPGVGEQFF. This chain joins TRBV12-3 or TRBV12-4 and TRBJ2-1, with TRBD2 as a possible D gene (6 bases). The length of the CDR3 is 12 residues. Trimming pared 5 bases from V and 9 bases from J, leaving 11 bases between.

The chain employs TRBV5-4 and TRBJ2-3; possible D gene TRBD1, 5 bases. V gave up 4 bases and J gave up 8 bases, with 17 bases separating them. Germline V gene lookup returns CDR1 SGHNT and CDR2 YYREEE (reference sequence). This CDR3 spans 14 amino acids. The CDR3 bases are TGTGCCAGCAGCGAACCCAACGGTCAGGGTACGCAGTATTTT. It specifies CASSEPNGQGTQYF.

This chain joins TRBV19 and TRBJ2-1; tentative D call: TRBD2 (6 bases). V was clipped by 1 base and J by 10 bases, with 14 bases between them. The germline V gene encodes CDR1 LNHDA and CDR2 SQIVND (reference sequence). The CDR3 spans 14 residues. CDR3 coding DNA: TGTGCCAGTAGTATAGTTGGCGGGATGAACGAGCAGTTCTTC. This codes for CASSIVGGMNEQFF.

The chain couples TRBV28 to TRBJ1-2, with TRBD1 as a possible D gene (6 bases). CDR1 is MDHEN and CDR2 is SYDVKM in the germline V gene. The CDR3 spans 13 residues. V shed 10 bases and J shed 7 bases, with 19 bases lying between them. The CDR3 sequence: CATQRTARGGYTF. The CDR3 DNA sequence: TGTGCCACACAACGGACAGCCAGGGGTGGCTACACCTTC.

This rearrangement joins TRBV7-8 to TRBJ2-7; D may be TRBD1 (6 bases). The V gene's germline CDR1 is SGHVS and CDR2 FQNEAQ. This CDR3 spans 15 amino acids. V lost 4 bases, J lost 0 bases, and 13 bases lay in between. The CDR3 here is CASSSRQAGSYEQYF. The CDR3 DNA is TGTGCCAGCAGCTCCAGACAGGCGGGCTCCTACGAGCAGTACTTC.

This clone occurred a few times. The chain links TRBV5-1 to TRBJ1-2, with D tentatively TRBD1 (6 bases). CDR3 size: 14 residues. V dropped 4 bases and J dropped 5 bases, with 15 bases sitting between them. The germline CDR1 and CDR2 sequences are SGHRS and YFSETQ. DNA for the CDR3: TGCGCCAGCAGCGGCGGACAGCCAGTATATGGCTACACCTTC. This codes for CASSGGQPVYGYTF.

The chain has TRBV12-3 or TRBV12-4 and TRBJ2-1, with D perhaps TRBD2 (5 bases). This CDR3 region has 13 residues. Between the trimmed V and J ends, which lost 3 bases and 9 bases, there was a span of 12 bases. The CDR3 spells CASSFSGSSEQFF. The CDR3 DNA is TGTGCCAGCAGTTTTTCGGGGAGCAGTGAGCAGTTCTTC.